These T cell receptor beta chains were read from a single sample in a study of chemoradiotherapy in HPV16-positive cancers. Some clones are missing from TCRdb's copy, which holds only in-frame ones; the method was immunoSEQ multiplex PCR. Here the sample spans about 53,000 clones, roughly nine tenths being singletons. Sequencing used blood, obtained from a patient who underwent chemoradiotherapy. Receptor source: a human donor with HPV-associated anogenital cancer. Both conserved end residues are part of each CDR3. A D gene is named only where the DNA matches it firmly. Size tells how often a clone was seen (once, few, many) or the class of an expanded clone, and some rows leave it out.

j_gene: TRBJ2-6
d_gene: NA
v_gene: TRBV5-4
abundance: NA
CDR3nt: TGTGCCAGCAGCTTGGGGCGTAGCGCTGGGGCCAACGTCCTGACTTTC
CDR3aa: CASSLGRSAGANVLTF

j_gene: TRBJ1-6
d_gene: TRBD1
v_gene: TRBV27
abundance: NA
CDR3nt: TGTGCCAGCAGTTTAACAGGGGCCGGCGGGGGATCCCTCCACTTT
CDR3aa: CASSLTGAGGGSLHF

j_gene: TRBJ1-1
d_gene: TRBD1
v_gene: TRBV5-4
abundance: NA
CDR3nt: TGTGCCAGCAGCGGAGGACAGGGAAAGAGGGTCATGAACACTGAAGCTTTCTTT
CDR3aa: CASSGGQGKRVMNTEAFF

j_gene: TRBJ1-5
d_gene: NA
v_gene: TRBV6-1
abundance: NA
CDR3nt: TGTGCCAGCAGTTCCCTGGGTCAGCCCCAGCATTTT
CDR3aa: CASSSLGQPQHF

j_gene: TRBJ1-2
d_gene: TRBD1
v_gene: TRBV2
abundance: NA
CDR3nt: TGTGCCAGCAGCCAGGACAGGGTTGACTATGGCTACACCTTC
CDR3aa: CASSQDRVDYGYTF

j_gene: TRBJ1-1
d_gene: TRBD1
v_gene: TRBV13
abundance: NA
CDR3nt: TGTGCCAGCAGCGCCATGGGACAGGGAAACACTGAAGCTTTCTTT
CDR3aa: CASSAMGQGNTEAFF

j_gene: TRBJ2-1
d_gene: TRBD2
v_gene: TRBV6-5
abundance: once
CDR3nt: TGTGCCAGCAGGGGACTAGCGGTAATTGAGCAGTTCTTC
CDR3aa: CASRGLAVIEQFF

j_gene: TRBJ2-7
d_gene: NA
v_gene: TRBV30
abundance: NA
CDR3nt: TGTGCCTACTTAGGGGGGGTAAGGGATAAAGGCTACGAGCAGTACTTC
CDR3aa: CAYLGGVRDKGYEQYF

j_gene: TRBJ1-2
d_gene: NA
v_gene: TRBV27
abundance: NA
CDR3nt: TGTGCCAGCAGTTTTGGACAGAGTTATGGCTACACCTTC
CDR3aa: CASSFGQSYGYTF

j_gene: TRBJ2-2
d_gene: TRBD1
v_gene: TRBV7-6
abundance: NA
CDR3nt: TGTGCCAGCAGCCCGTTGAGACAGGGGGTACCCGGGGAGCTGTTTTTT
CDR3aa: CASSPLRQGVPGELFF

j_gene: TRBJ2-3
d_gene: TRBD1
v_gene: TRBV19
abundance: NA
CDR3nt: TGTGCCAGTAGTGTGACCGGGACAGGGCCCACAGATACGCAGTATTTT
CDR3aa: CASSVTGTGPTDTQYF

j_gene: TRBJ2-7
d_gene: TRBD1
v_gene: TRBV2
abundance: NA
CDR3nt: TGTGCCAGCAGGGGACAGGGCTCCTACGAGCAGTACTTC
CDR3aa: CASRGQGSYEQYF

j_gene: TRBJ1-4
d_gene: TRBD1
v_gene: TRBV19
abundance: NA
CDR3nt: TGTGCCAGTAGCGGGACAGGGGGAGGGCCTGCTGAAAAACTGTTTTTT
CDR3aa: CASSGTGGGPAEKLFF

j_gene: TRBJ2-7
d_gene: NA
v_gene: TRBV30
abundance: NA
CDR3nt: TGTGCCTGGGCTGACAGCTACGAGCAGTACTTC
CDR3aa: CAWADSYEQYF

j_gene: TRBJ2-3
d_gene: TRBD1
v_gene: TRBV9
abundance: NA
CDR3nt: TGTGCCAGCAACGGGCAGGGGGATTTTTTAGATACGCAGTATTTT
CDR3aa: CASNGQGDFLDTQYF

j_gene: TRBJ2-5
d_gene: NA
v_gene: TRBV6-5
abundance: NA
CDR3nt: TGTGCCAGCAGTTACGCCGGCGGAGAGACCCAGTACTTC
CDR3aa: CASSYAGGETQYF

j_gene: TRBJ1-1
d_gene: NA
v_gene: TRBV5-1
abundance: NA
CDR3nt: TGCGCCAGCAGCCCTTTTTTTAACACTGAAGCTTTCTTT
CDR3aa: CASSPFFNTEAFF

j_gene: TRBJ2-2
d_gene: NA
v_gene: TRBV4-3
abundance: NA
CDR3nt: TGCGCCAGCAGCCACCTCCAGGGAGCCGGGGAGCTGTTTTTT
CDR3aa: CASSHLQGAGELFF

j_gene: TRBJ2-3
d_gene: TRBD2
v_gene: TRBV5-4
abundance: NA
CDR3nt: TGTGCCAGCAGCTTTAAAGCGACTAGCGGAGGGAGTCGAGATACGCAGTATTTT
CDR3aa: CASSFKATSGGSRDTQYF

j_gene: TRBJ1-2
d_gene: NA
v_gene: TRBV7-9
abundance: NA
CDR3nt: TGTGCCAGCAGCTATACAGGACAAGATTCCACCTTC
CDR3aa: CASSYTGQDSTF

j_gene: TRBJ2-1
d_gene: TRBD1
v_gene: TRBV6-4
abundance: NA
CDR3nt: TGTGCCAGCAGTCCCGGGACAGGGCTGATCAATGAGCAGTTCTTC
CDR3aa: CASSPGTGLINEQFF

j_gene: TRBJ2-1
d_gene: NA
v_gene: TRBV15
abundance: NA
CDR3nt: TGTGCCACCAGCAGAGACCGGACGGCATACAATGAGCAGTTCTTC
CDR3aa: CATSRDRTAYNEQFF

j_gene: TRBJ2-1
d_gene: TRBD2
v_gene: TRBV30
abundance: NA
CDR3nt: TGTGCCTGGAGTTCGACTAGCGGACTTGAGCAGTTCTTC
CDR3aa: CAWSSTSGLEQFF

j_gene: TRBJ2-1
d_gene: NA
v_gene: TRBV6-1
abundance: medium-sized
CDR3nt: TGTGCCAGCTCCCCCCGCAACAATGAGCAGTTCTTC
CDR3aa: CASSPRNNEQFF

j_gene: TRBJ2-4
d_gene: TRBD2
v_gene: TRBV5-4
abundance: NA
CDR3nt: TGTGCCAGCAGCTCTAGACTAGCGGGAGTATCTGCCAAAAACATTCAGTACTTC
CDR3aa: CASSSRLAGVSAKNIQYF

j_gene: TRBJ2-3
d_gene: NA
v_gene: TRBV7-3
abundance: once
CDR3nt: TGTGCCAGCAGCTTAGGTAGCACAGATACGCAGTATTTT
CDR3aa: CASSLGSTDTQYF

j_gene: TRBJ2-3
d_gene: TRBD2
v_gene: TRBV29-1
abundance: NA
CDR3nt: TGCAGCGTTGGACGGAGCGGGGGGGCATTAAGCACAGATACGCAGTATTTT
CDR3aa: CSVGRSGGALSTDTQYF

j_gene: TRBJ1-1
d_gene: TRBD1
v_gene: TRBV11-2
abundance: NA
CDR3nt: TGTGCCAGCAGCGCCTACAGGGGGCTTGAGACTGAAGCTTTCTTT
CDR3aa: CASSAYRGLETEAFF

j_gene: TRBJ2-3
d_gene: TRBD2
v_gene: TRBV6-5
abundance: NA
CDR3nt: TGTGCCAGCGGGGGGACTAGCTGGTTCACAGATACGCAGTATTTT
CDR3aa: CASGGTSWFTDTQYF

j_gene: TRBJ2-7
d_gene: NA
v_gene: TRBV9
abundance: NA
CDR3nt: TGTGCCAGCAGCGGTGGACATACAGAATCCTCCGAGCAGTACTTC
CDR3aa: CASSGGHTESSEQYF

j_gene: TRBJ1-1
d_gene: NA
v_gene: TRBV11-2
abundance: NA
CDR3nt: TGTGCCAGCAGCTTAGTGGACACGAACACTGAAGCTTTCTTT
CDR3aa: CASSLVDTNTEAFF

j_gene: TRBJ1-6
d_gene: TRBD1
v_gene: TRBV25-1
abundance: NA
CDR3nt: TGTGCCAGCAGTGATAGGACAGGAGATAATTCACCCCTCCACTTT
CDR3aa: CASSDRTGDNSPLHF

j_gene: TRBJ2-1
d_gene: NA
v_gene: TRBV19
abundance: NA
CDR3nt: TGTGCCAGTACCCGTGGGTCCGATTACAATGAGCAGTTCTTC
CDR3aa: CASTRGSDYNEQFF

j_gene: TRBJ1-1
d_gene: NA
v_gene: TRBV2
abundance: NA
CDR3nt: TGTGCCAGCAGTCTCGGACAGCCTGGATCGAACACTGAAGCTTTCTTT
CDR3aa: CASSLGQPGSNTEAFF

j_gene: TRBJ1-3
d_gene: NA
v_gene: TRBV9
abundance: NA
CDR3nt: TGTGCCAGCAGCGTAGAAGGACGGATCTCTGGAAACACCATATATTTT
CDR3aa: CASSVEGRISGNTIYF

j_gene: TRBJ2-7
d_gene: NA
v_gene: TRBV6-5
abundance: NA
CDR3nt: TGTGCCAGCAGTTACGGGCATTCAATGAGCGAGCAGTACTTC
CDR3aa: CASSYGHSMSEQYF

j_gene: TRBJ2-1
d_gene: TRBD2
v_gene: TRBV7-2
abundance: NA
CDR3nt: TGTGCCAGCAGCACCCACTTCCGAGCGGGGGCCAACAATGAGCAGTTCTTC
CDR3aa: CASSTHFRAGANNEQFF

j_gene: TRBJ1-6
d_gene: NA
v_gene: TRBV21-1
abundance: NA
CDR3nt: TGTGCCAGCAGGACGAGAGCCAGCTCCTATAATTCACCCCTCCACTTT
CDR3aa: CASRTRASSYNSPLHF

j_gene: TRBJ2-3
d_gene: TRBD1
v_gene: TRBV19
abundance: NA
CDR3nt: TGTGCCAGTAGTGGGGGCCACGGGGACAGGGATACGCAGTATTTT
CDR3aa: CASSGGHGDRDTQYF

j_gene: TRBJ2-1
d_gene: TRBD2
v_gene: TRBV27
abundance: NA
CDR3nt: TGTGCCAGCAGTTCGGGAGGGGGATACAATGAGCAGTTCTTC
CDR3aa: CASSSGGGYNEQFF

j_gene: TRBJ2-5
d_gene: TRBD2
v_gene: TRBV11-2
abundance: NA
CDR3nt: TGTGCCAGCAGCGGAACACGGGGGGTCCAAGAGACCCAGTACTTC
CDR3aa: CASSGTRGVQETQYF